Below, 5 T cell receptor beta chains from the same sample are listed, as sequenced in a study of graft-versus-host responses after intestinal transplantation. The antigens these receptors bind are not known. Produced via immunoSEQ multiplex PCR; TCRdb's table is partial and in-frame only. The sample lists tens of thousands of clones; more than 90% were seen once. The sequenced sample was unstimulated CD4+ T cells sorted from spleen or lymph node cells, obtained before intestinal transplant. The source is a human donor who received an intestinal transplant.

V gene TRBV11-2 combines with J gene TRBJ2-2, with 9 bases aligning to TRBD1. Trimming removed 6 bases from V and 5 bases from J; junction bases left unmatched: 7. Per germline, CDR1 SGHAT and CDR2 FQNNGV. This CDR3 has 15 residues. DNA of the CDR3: TGTGCCAGCAGGCCGACAGGGGGGCTGACCGGGGAGCTGTTTTTT. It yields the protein CASRPTGGLTGELFF.

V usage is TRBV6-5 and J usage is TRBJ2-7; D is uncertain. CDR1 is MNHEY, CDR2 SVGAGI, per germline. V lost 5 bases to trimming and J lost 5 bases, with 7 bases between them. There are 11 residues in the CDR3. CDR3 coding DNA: TGTGCCAGCAGTGAACTGAACGAGCAGTACTTC. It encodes CASSELNEQYF.

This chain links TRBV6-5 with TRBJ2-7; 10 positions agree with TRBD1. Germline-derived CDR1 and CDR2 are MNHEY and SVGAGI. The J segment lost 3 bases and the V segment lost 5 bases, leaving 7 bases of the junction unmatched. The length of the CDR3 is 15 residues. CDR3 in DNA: TGTGCCAGCAGTCCACCGGGACAGGGGTACTACGAGCAGTACTTC. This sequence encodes CASSPPGQGYYEQYF.

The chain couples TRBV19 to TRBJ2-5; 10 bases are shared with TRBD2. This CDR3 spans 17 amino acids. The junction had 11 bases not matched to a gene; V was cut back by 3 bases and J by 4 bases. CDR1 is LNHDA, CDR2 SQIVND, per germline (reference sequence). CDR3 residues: CASSMLAGEGVGETQYF. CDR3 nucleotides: TGTGCCAGTAGTATGCTAGCGGGAGAAGGGGTGGGAGAGACCCAGTACTTC.

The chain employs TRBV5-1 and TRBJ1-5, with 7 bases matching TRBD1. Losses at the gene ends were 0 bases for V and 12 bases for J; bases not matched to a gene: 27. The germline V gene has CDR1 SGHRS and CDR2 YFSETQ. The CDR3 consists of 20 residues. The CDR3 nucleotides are TGCGCCAGCAGCTTGGTTAAAGGACAGGCGTTTGGGCCTAGACGCTTGTACCAGCATTTT. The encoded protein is CASSLVKGQAFGPRRLYQHF.